The T cell receptor (beta chain) under discussion was sequenced for a study of T-cell memory formation after mild COVID-19. About the study: TCR clustering was largely donor specific.

Study outcomes and limitations: Cross-reactive memory apparently joined, as some responding clones appeared in pre-infection memory. Whether second-wave clones peaking at day 37 were SARS-CoV-2 specific went unconfirmed.

One entry per CDR3 protein results from TCRdb running MiXCR on the 5' RACE reads. The table includes a few hundred thousand distinct CDR3 sequences, around a tenth detected once. This clonotype came up a few times. The antigen is unknown. CDR1 is SGHTA, CDR2 FQGNSA, per germline. With 0 bases removed from V and 7 bases from J, the gap between germline ends came to 13 bases. This CDR3 contains 15 residues. The sequence was collected from a man aged 18 to 30 who had mild COVID-19 (a few samples of this study predate the infection). Cell type and time point are not known. Sequencing input: PBMCs or a T cell subset sorted from them (not recorded which). The rearrangement links TRBV7-2 to TRBJ2-1, with D maybe TRBD2 (7 bases). The CDR3 nucleotides read TGTGCCAGCAGCTTAGCTTGGACTAGGGGGAATGAGCAGTTCTTC. Protein sequence: CASSLAWTRGNEQFF.